These T cell receptor beta chains were read from a single sample in a study of graft-versus-host responses after intestinal transplantation. These receptors' targets are unknown. Produced via immunoSEQ multiplex PCR; TCRdb's table is partial and in-frame only. The sample has about 110,000 clones, around nine tenths seen once; the top ten hold 0.2% to 0.25%. Material: unstimulated CD4+ T cells sorted from spleen or lymph node cells, obtained before transplant. The receptors derive from a human donor who was the organ donor for an intestinal transplant. CDR3s include the opening cysteine and the closing phenylalanine or tryptophan. The order of the fields is J gene, clone size, V gene, D gene, CDR3 DNA, CDR3 protein. The D gene is left open where the match is weak. Clone size appears in some rows only: once, few, many, or a class for an expanded clone.

J: TRBJ1-3
size: -
V: TRBV6-6
D: -
DNA: TGTGCCAGCGCAAGGCTGGGAAACACCATATATTTT
CDR3: CASARLGNTIYF

J: TRBJ1-1
size: -
V: TRBV30
D: -
DNA: TGTGCCTGGAGTCTAACAGGGTTCAAAGCTTTCTTT
CDR3: CAWSLTGFKAFF

J: TRBJ1-2
size: -
V: TRBV6-6
D: TRBD1
DNA: TGTGCCAGCAGTTACTCGACAGGGGCCTATGGCTACACCTTC
CDR3: CASSYSTGAYGYTF

J: TRBJ2-1
size: -
V: TRBV29-1
D: -
DNA: TGCAGCGCCGAGGGGACACGTTTTTATGAGCAGTTCTTC
CDR3: CSAEGTRFYEQFF

J: TRBJ2-3
size: once
V: TRBV7-2
D: TRBD2
DNA: TGTGCCAGCAGCTTAGGACTAGCGGGAGGGCCGGTCGATACGCAGTATTTT
CDR3: CASSLGLAGGPVDTQYF

J: TRBJ1-1
size: -
V: TRBV28
D: TRBD1
DNA: TGTGCCAGCAGCCCAAGGGGCAGGGGGCAAACTGAAGCTTTCTTT
CDR3: CASSPRGRGQTEAFF

J: TRBJ2-1
size: -
V: TRBV5-4
D: TRBD2
DNA: TGTGCCAGCAGCTTGCCAGGCGCGGGGGGCTACAATGAGCAGTTCTTC
CDR3: CASSLPGAGGYNEQFF

J: TRBJ2-1
size: -
V: TRBV11-2
D: -
DNA: TGTGCCAGCAGAAAAACTAGGGACGGGGATAGCAATGAGCAGTTCTTC
CDR3: CASRKTRDGDSNEQFF

J: TRBJ1-1
size: -
V: TRBV30
D: -
DNA: TGTGCCTGGAGGGACGTGTGGGCCACTGAAGCTTTCTTT
CDR3: CAWRDVWATEAFF

J: TRBJ2-7
size: -
V: TRBV28
D: -
DNA: TGTGCCAGCAGTACTTTCTCCTACGAGCAGTACTTC
CDR3: CASSTFSYEQYF

J: TRBJ2-5
size: -
V: TRBV19
D: TRBD2
DNA: TGTGCCAGTAGTACTAGCGGGAGAGAGACCCAGTACTTC
CDR3: CASSTSGRETQYF

J: TRBJ2-5
size: -
V: TRBV20-1
D: -
DNA: TGCAGTGCTAGAGGGGGAGAGACCCAGTACTTC
CDR3: CSARGGETQYF

J: TRBJ2-5
size: -
V: TRBV10-2
D: -
DNA: TGCGCCAGCAGTGCAAGGGTATCAGAGACCCAGTACTTC
CDR3: CASSARVSETQYF

J: TRBJ2-1
size: -
V: TRBV11-3
D: TRBD2
DNA: TGTGCCAGCAGCTTAGCGGGAGGGTACAATGAGCAGTTCTTC
CDR3: CASSLAGGYNEQFF

J: TRBJ1-2
size: once
V: TRBV27
D: TRBD1
DNA: TGTGCCAGCAGTTTATCGGGACAGGGGTCCTATGGCTACACCTTC
CDR3: CASSLSGQGSYGYTF

J: TRBJ2-4
size: -
V: TRBV4-2
D: -
DNA: TGTGCCAGCAGCCAAAACCGTTTCGGCTTCGGGGAAAACATTCAGTACTTC
CDR3: CASSQNRFGFGENIQYF

J: TRBJ2-1
size: -
V: TRBV19
D: TRBD1
DNA: TGTGCCAGTAGTACAGGGACAGGGAGTCACAATGAGCAGTTCTTC
CDR3: CASSTGTGSHNEQFF

J: TRBJ2-7
size: -
V: TRBV29-1
D: -
DNA: TGCAGCGTTTGGGGACTTTCCTACGAGCAGTACTTC
CDR3: CSVWGLSYEQYF

J: TRBJ2-2
size: -
V: TRBV19
D: -
DNA: TGTGCCAGTAGTCCTCCTACAGGTACCGGGGAGCTGTTTTTT
CDR3: CASSPPTGTGELFF

J: TRBJ2-3
size: once
V: TRBV28
D: -
DNA: TGTGCCAGCAGTTCTCGGGTCAGCACCACAGATACGCAGTATTTT
CDR3: CASSSRVSTTDTQYF

J: TRBJ1-2
size: -
V: TRBV29-1
D: TRBD1
DNA: TGCAGCGTCCCCCCCGGGACAGGGGGAAATGGCTACACCTTC
CDR3: CSVPPGTGGNGYTF

J: TRBJ2-3
size: -
V: TRBV6-5
D: -
DNA: TGTGCCAGCAGTGAAGTAAGGACAGATACGCAGTATTTT
CDR3: CASSEVRTDTQYF

J: TRBJ2-1
size: -
V: TRBV7-3
D: -
DNA: TGTGCCAGCAGCTTAGCGGCTAGCTCATACGAGCAGTTCTTC
CDR3: CASSLAASSYEQFF

J: TRBJ2-7
size: -
V: TRBV11-2
D: -
DNA: TGTGCCAGCAGCCCCCCGACGGGGGACGAGCAGTACTTC
CDR3: CASSPPTGDEQYF

J: TRBJ1-5
size: -
V: TRBV30
D: TRBD1
DNA: TGTGCCTGCAGGGGGTCGAGCAATCAGCCCCAGCATTTT
CDR3: CACRGSSNQPQHF

J: TRBJ1-1
size: -
V: TRBV5-1
D: -
DNA: TGCGCCAGCAGCTTGGACGGCCCTAACACTGAAGCTTTCTTT
CDR3: CASSLDGPNTEAFF

J: TRBJ1-1
size: -
V: TRBV5-1
D: TRBD1
DNA: TGCGCCAGCAGCTTGGCTGGACAGGGGAACACTGAAGCTTTCTTT
CDR3: CASSLAGQGNTEAFF

J: TRBJ2-5
size: -
V: TRBV4-3
D: -
DNA: TGCGCCAGCAGCCAAGAGAGGGGAGAGACCCAGTACTTC
CDR3: CASSQERGETQYF

J: TRBJ1-5
size: -
V: TRBV2
D: -
DNA: TGTGCCAGCAGTTTCACCCCGGGGCCAAATAGCAATCAGCCCCAGCATTTT
CDR3: CASSFTPGPNSNQPQHF